The next 18 T cell receptor beta chains were all read from a single sample in a study of blood T cells in healthy people across ages. For the second PCR, which ran for about 6 to 11 cycles, a sample-barcoded 5' primer and a J-beta primer mix were used. TCRdb re-called the 5' RACE reads through MiXCR, storing one row per CDR3 protein. The table includes approximately 960,000 distinct CDR3 sequences, about 27% detected once. Another study also made use of these data, one on T cells of mothers and their children.

Source material: blood. These receptors originate from a woman in her 40s in good health.

V and J are TRBV7-9 and TRBJ2-2; the D gene is possibly TRBD1 (6 bases). The CDR3 covers 17 residues. Germline-derived CDR1 and CDR2 are SEHNR and FQNEAQ (reference sequence). The V and J ends lost 3 bases and 0 bases respectively, with 14 bases between them. The CDR3 loop is CASSLGGTTANTGELFF. The CDR3 DNA sequence: TGTGCCAGCAGCTTGGGTGGGACAACCGCGAACACCGGGGAGCTGTTTTTT. The whole variable domain, filled in from reference TRBV7-9 and TRBJ2-2, reads DTGVSQNPRHKITKRGQNVTFRCDPISEHNRLYWYRQTLGQGPEFLTYFQNEAQLEKSRLLSDRFSAERPKGSFSTLEIQRTEQGDSAMYLCASSLGGTTANTGELFFGEGSRLTVL.

In its sample, this clonotype was seen many times. J is TRBJ1-6 and V is TRBV6-5; no firm D call. Trimming pared 4 bases from V and 9 bases from J, leaving 7 bases between. The CDR3 spans 12 residues. The V gene's germline CDR1 is MNHEY and CDR2 SVGAGI. Here the CDR3 reads CASSSGGSPLHF. DNA for the CDR3: TGTGCCAGCAGTTCTGGAGGTTCACCCCTCCACTTT.

Note on this clonotype: Just one base apart from a much larger clone, this may be a read error. V usage is TRBV20-1 and J usage is TRBJ1-5; D is ambiguous. Between the trimmed V and J ends, which lost 5 bases and 3 bases, there was a span of 14 bases. The CDR3 extends over 14 amino acids. CDR1 and CDR2 (germline): DFQATT, SNEGSKA (reference sequence). The DNA for the CDR3 is TGCAGTGCTGGCGGAGGACTGATCAATCAGCCCCAGCATTTT. Translation gives CSAGGGLINQPQHF.

There are many counts of this clonotype. This chain links TRBV20-1 with TRBJ2-1, with 9 bases lining up with TRBD2. CDR3 length: 16 amino acids. V lost 3 bases and J lost 3; bases outside the gene matches: 9. Germline CDR1 is DFQATT and CDR2 is SNEGSKA (reference sequence). The CDR3 is CSARVPAGGGYNEQFF. The CDR3 DNA sequence: TGCAGTGCTAGGGTGCCAGCGGGGGGTGGCTACAATGAGCAGTTCTTC.

This clonotype was detected ten times or more. V gene TRBV4-3 combines with J gene TRBJ1-2; 7 bases are a match to TRBD1. The ends lost 0 bases at V and 4 bases at J; junction bases unmatched: 11. This CDR3 comprises 17 residues. Germline lookup yields CDR1 LGHNA and CDR2 YSLEER. The DNA for the CDR3 is TGCGCCAGCAGCCAAGATCAGTTGACAGGGATATTCTATGGCTACACCTTC. Translated: CASSQDQLTGIFYGYTF.

This clonotype was observed a handful of times. The rearrangement links TRBV29-1 to TRBJ1-2; 10 bases align to TRBD1. With V trimmed by 6 bases and J by 3 bases, 7 bases remained unmatched. The length of the CDR3 is 14 residues. The germline gives CDR1 SQVTM, CDR2 ANQGSEA. The DNA of the CDR3 is TGCAGCGTCCACGGGACAGGGGAGGACTATGGCTACACCTTC. Amino acid sequence: CSVHGTGEDYGYTF.

This clonotype has at least ten counts. V is TRBV4-1 and J is TRBJ2-7, with D unresolved. Between the trimmed V and J ends, which lost 0 bases and 1 base, there was a span of 7 bases. Germline V CDR1 and CDR2: MGHRA, YSYEKL. The CDR3 covers 14 residues. In DNA form, the CDR3 reads TGCGCCAGCAGCCAAGAGGAGAAGTCCTACGAGCAGTACTTC. Residues: CASSQEEKSYEQYF.

The J gene is TRBJ2-3, the V gene TRBV5-1; D unclear. V gave up 0 bases and J gave up 11 bases, with 19 bases separating them. This CDR3 has 15 amino acids. The germline gives CDR1 SGHRS, CDR2 YFSETQ. CDR3 residues: CASSLDTKTPYEQYF. The CDR3 coding sequence is TGCGCCAGCAGCTTGGACACAAAAACCCCCTACGAGCAGTATTTT.

In this sample, this clonotype turned up many times. The CDR3 sequence is CASSFGLIQETQYF. CDR3 DNA sequence: TGTGCCAGCAGTTTTGGACTGATCCAAGAGACCCAGTACTTC. The J gene is TRBJ2-5, the V gene TRBV7-6; D perhaps matches TRBD2 (5 bases). V was shortened by 6 bases and J by 1 base, with 12 bases between the two germline ends. The germline CDR1 and CDR2 sequences are SGHVS and FNYEAQ. This CDR3 has 14 amino acids. Looking up the rest from reference TRBV7-6 and TRBJ2-5 gives the full variable domain: GAGVSQSPRYKVTKRGQDVALRCDPISGHVSLYWYRQALGQGPEFLTYFNYEAQQDKSGLPNDRFSAERPEGSISTLTIQRTEQRDSAMYRCASSFGLIQETQYFGPGTRLLVL.

There are a few counts of this clonotype. CDR3 sequence: CASSPGLAGRTGELFF. The DNA of the CDR3 is TGTGCCAGCTCGCCCGGACTAGCGGGGCGTACCGGGGAGCTGTTTTTT. The rearrangement links TRBV18 to TRBJ2-2, with 12 nucleotides matching TRBD2. Germline V lookup: CDR1 KGHSH, CDR2 LQKENI. Trimming at V came to 6 bases and at J to 5 bases, leaving 7 bases not matched to a gene. The CDR3 covers 16 residues.

The V gene is TRBV20-1, the J gene TRBJ2-1, with 7 bases matching TRBD1. The CDR3 length is 13 residues. Looked up from germline, CDR1 is DFQATT and CDR2 is SNEGSKA (reference sequence). V lost 6 bases, J lost 9 bases, and 11 bases stayed unmatched. CDR3 coding DNA: TGCAGTGCAGAGTGGACAGGTAGGGCTGAGCAGTTCTTC. It codes for CSAEWTGRAEQFF.

This chain uses TRBV29-1 with TRBJ2-3, with D possibly matching TRBD1 (7 bases). The V and J ends lost 3 bases and 4 bases respectively, with 17 bases between them. The CDR3 runs 15 residues. Germline values: CDR1 SQVTM, CDR2 ANQGSEA. The CDR3: CSVERGDREADTQYF. In nucleotides, the CDR3 is TGCAGCGTTGAGAGAGGAGACAGGGAGGCAGATACGCAGTATTTT.

On this clonotype: The junction and the germline gene differ at one end; a read error may be behind it. V is TRBV5-1 and J is TRBJ2-5; D tentatively reads TRBD1 or TRBD2 (5 bases each). The CDR3 loop spans 13 amino acids. Per germline, CDR1 SGHRS and CDR2 YFSETQ. In nucleotides, the CDR3 is TGCACCAGCAGCTTGGGACGGAAAGAGACCCAGTACTTC. This sequence encodes CTSSLGRKETQYF.

This clonotype was observed a handful of times. The V call is TRBV24-1, the J call TRBJ2-3; 13 positions agree with TRBD2. Germline loops: CDR1 KGHDR, CDR2 SFDVKD. V was clipped by 3 bases and J by 7 bases; unmatched bases: 3. The CDR3 extends over 15 amino acids. The CDR3 coding sequence is TGTGCCACCAGTGATCGGACTAGCGGGGGTTATACGCAGTATTTT. Protein: CATSDRTSGGYTQYF.

Comment on this clonotype: Compared with germline, one end of the junction differs, possibly owing to a read error. V is TRBV12-3 or TRBV12-4 and J is TRBJ2-5; no reliable D call. This CDR3 has 14 residues. CDR3 bases: TGTGCCAGCAGTTTAGACTCAGTTCAAGAGGCCCAGTACTTC. Its protein product is CASSLDSVQEAQYF.

This clonotype was picked up a small number of times. The rearrangement links TRBV19 to TRBJ1-2; maybe TRBD1 (6 bases). The CDR3 is made up of 14 amino acids. V was cut by 2 bases and J by 6 bases, with 13 bases left in between. Germline lookup yields CDR1 LNHDA and CDR2 SQIVND (reference sequence). This chain's CDR3 is CASSISGGVDGYTF. The CDR3 DNA follows: TGTGCCAGTAGTATAAGTGGGGGCGTGGATGGCTACACCTTC. The complete variable domain, with remaining parts taken from reference TRBV19 and TRBJ1-2, reads DGGITQSPKYLFRKEGQNVTLSCEQNLNHDAMYWYRQDPGQGLRLIYYSQIVNDFQKGDIAEGYSVSREKKESFPLTVTSAQKNPTAFYLCASSISGGVDGYTFGSGTRLTVV.

This chain links TRBV9 with TRBJ2-1, with TRBD2 matching over 9 bases. Germline V gene data show CDR1 as SGDLS and CDR2 as YYNGEE. The CDR3 loop spans 15 amino acids. Trimming at V came to 1 base and at J to 5 bases, leaving 4 bases not matched to a gene. This CDR3 reads CASSVRLAGNNEQFF. DNA for the CDR3: TGTGCCAGCAGCGTAAGGCTAGCGGGAAACAATGAGCAGTTCTTC.

This clonotype has more than one count but fewer than ten. The chain uses TRBV4-2 and TRBJ1-5; D call uncertain. Germline CDR1 is LGHNA and CDR2 is YNFKEQ. This CDR3 spans 16 amino acids. V was clipped by 3 bases and J by 5 bases, with 17 bases between them. CDR3 in DNA: TGTGCCAGCAGCCATATCGGGGAAGGAAACCATCAGCCCCAGCATTTT. Amino acid sequence: CASSHIGEGNHQPQHF.